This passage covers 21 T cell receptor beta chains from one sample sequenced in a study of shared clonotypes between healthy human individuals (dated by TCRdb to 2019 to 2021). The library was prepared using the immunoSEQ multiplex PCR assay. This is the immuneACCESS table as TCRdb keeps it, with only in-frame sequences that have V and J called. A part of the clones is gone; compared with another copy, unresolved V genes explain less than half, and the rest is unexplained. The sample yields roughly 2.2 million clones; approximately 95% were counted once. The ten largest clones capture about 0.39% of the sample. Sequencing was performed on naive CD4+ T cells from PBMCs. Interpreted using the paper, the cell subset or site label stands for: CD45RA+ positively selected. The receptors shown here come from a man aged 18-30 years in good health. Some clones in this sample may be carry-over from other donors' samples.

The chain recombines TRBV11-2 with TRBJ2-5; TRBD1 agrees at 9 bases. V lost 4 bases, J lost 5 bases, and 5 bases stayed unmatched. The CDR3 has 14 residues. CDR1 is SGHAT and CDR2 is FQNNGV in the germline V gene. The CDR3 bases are TGTGCCAGCAGCTCTCGACAGGGGGGGGAGACCCAGTACTTC. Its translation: CASSSRQGGETQYF.

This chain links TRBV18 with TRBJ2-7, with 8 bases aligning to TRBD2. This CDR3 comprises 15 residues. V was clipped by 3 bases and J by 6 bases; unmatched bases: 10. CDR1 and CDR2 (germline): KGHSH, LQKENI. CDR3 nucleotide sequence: TGTGCCAGCTCACCCAGTAGAGCGGGAGCCCCCGAGCAGTACTTC. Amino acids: CASSPSRAGAPEQYF.

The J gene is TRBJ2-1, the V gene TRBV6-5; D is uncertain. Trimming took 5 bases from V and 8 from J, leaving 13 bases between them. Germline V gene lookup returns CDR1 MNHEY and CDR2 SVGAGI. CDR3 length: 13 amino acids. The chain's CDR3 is CASSRRSGDEQFF. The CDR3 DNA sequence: TGTGCCAGCAGTCGCCGATCGGGTGATGAGCAGTTCTTC.

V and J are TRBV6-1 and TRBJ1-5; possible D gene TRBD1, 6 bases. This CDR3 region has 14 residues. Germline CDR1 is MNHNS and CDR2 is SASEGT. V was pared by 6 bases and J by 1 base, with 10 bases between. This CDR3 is CASRQGLSNQPQHF. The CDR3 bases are TGTGCCAGCAGACAGGGACTGAGCAATCAGCCCCAGCATTTT.

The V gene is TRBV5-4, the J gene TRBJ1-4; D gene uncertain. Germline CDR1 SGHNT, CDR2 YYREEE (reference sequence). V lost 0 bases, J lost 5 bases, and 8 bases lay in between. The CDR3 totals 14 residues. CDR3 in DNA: TGTGCCAGCAGCTTGGGCCTAAGGAATGAAAAACTGTTTTTT. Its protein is CASSLGLRNEKLFF.

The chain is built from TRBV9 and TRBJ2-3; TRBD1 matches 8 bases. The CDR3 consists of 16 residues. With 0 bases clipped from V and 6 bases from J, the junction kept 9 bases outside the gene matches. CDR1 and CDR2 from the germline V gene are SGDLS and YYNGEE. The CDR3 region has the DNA TGTGCCAGCAGCGTAGGGGACAGGAATTCTGGGGATACGCAGTATTTT. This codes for CASSVGDRNSGDTQYF.

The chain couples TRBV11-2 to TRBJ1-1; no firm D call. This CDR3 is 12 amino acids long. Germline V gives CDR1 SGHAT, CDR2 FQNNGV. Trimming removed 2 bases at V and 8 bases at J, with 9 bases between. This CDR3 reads CASSLSIREAFF. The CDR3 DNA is TGTGCCAGCAGCTTAAGCATCCGAGAAGCTTTCTTT.

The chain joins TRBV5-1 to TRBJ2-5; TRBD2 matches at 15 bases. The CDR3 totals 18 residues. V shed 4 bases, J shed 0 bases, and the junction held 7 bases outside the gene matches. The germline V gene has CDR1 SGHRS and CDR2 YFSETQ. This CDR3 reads CASSRGLAGGRNQETQYF. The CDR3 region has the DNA TGCGCCAGCAGCCGCGGACTAGCGGGAGGGCGTAACCAAGAGACCCAGTACTTC.

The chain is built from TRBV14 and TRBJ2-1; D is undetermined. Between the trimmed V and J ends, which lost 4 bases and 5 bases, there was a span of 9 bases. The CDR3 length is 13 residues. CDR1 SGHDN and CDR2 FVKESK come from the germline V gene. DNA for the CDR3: TGTGCCAGCAGCCTTCGGAGACACAATGAGCAGTTCTTC. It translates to CASSLRRHNEQFF.

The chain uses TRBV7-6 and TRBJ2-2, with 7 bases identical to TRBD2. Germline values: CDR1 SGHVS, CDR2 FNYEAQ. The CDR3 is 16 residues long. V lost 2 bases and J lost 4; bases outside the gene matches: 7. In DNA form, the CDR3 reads TGTGCCAGCAGCTTAATGGCGGGAGAGGTCACCGGGGAGCTGTTTTTT. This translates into CASSLMAGEVTGELFF.

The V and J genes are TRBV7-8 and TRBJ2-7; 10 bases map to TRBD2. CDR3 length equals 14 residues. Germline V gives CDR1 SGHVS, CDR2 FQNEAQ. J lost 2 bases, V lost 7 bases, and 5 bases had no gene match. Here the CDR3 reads CASTPAGGTYEQYF. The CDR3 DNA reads TGTGCCAGCACCCCAGCGGGAGGGACCTACGAGCAGTACTTC.

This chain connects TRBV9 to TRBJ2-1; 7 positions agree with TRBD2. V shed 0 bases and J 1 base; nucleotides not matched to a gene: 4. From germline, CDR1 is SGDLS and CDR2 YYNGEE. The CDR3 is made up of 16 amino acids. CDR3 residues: CASSVEPSGSYNEQFF. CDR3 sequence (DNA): TGTGCCAGCAGCGTAGAGCCTAGCGGATCCTACAATGAGCAGTTCTTC.

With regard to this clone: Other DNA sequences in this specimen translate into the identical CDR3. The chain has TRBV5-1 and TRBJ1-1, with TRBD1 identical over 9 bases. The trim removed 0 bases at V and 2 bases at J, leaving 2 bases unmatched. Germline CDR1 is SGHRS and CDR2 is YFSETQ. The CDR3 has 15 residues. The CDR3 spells CASSLAGQGNTEAFF. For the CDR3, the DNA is TGCGCCAGCAGCTTGGCGGGACAGGGAAACACTGAAGCTTTCTTT.

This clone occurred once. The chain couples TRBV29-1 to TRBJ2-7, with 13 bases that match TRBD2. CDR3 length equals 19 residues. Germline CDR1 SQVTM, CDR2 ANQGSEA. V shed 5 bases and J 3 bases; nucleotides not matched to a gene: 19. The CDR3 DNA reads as TGCAGCGTTTCCTCCATGTGGGGGACTAGCGGGAAGATACACTACGAGCAGTACTTC. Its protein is CSVSSMWGTSGKIHYEQYF.

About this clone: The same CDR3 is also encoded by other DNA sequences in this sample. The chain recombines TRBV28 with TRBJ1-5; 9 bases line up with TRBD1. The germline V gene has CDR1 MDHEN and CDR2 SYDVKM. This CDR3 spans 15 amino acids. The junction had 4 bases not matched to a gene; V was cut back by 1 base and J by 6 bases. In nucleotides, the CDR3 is TGTGCCAGCAGTTTATTGGGACAGGGTGGTCAGCCCCAGCATTTT. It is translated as CASSLLGQGGQPQHF.

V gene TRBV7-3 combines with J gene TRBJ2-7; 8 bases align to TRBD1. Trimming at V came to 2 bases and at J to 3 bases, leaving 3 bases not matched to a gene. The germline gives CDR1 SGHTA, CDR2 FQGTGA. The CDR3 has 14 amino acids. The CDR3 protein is CASSLEGQGYEQYF. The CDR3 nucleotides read TGTGCCAGCAGCTTAGAAGGACAGGGCTACGAGCAGTACTTC.

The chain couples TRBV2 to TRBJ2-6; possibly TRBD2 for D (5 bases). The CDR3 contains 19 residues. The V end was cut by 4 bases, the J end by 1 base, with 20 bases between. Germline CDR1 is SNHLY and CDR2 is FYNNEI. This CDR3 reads CASSAHPGPRGSGANVLTF. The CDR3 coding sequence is TGTGCCAGCAGTGCTCACCCCGGTCCTCGGGGTTCTGGGGCCAACGTCCTGACTTTC.

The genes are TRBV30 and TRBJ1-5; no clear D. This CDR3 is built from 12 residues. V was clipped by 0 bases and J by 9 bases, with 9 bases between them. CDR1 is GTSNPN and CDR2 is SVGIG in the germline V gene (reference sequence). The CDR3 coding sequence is TGTGCCTGGAGTGTACCTGGTCGGCCCCAGCATTTT. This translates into CAWSVPGRPQHF.

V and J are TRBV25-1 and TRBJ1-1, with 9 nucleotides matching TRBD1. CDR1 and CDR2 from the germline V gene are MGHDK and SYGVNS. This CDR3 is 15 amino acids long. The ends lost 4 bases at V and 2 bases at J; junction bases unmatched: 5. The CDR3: CASSGTGEINTEAFF. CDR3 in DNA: TGTGCCAGCAGTGGGACAGGGGAGATAAACACTGAAGCTTTCTTT.

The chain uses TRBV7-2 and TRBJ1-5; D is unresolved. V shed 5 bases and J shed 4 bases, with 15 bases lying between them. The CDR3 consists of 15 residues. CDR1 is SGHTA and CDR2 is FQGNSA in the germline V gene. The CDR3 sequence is CASSPQSAPNQPQHF. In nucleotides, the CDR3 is TGTGCCAGCAGCCCCCAGAGTGCCCCGAATCAGCCCCAGCATTTT.

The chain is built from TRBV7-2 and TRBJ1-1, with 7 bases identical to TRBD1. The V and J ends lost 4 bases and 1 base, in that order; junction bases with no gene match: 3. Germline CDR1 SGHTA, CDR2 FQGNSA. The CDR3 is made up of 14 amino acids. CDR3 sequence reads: CASSYHRGNTEAFF. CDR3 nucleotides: TGTGCCAGCAGCTATCACAGGGGGAACACTGAAGCTTTCTTT.